One and the same sample provided the 16 T cell receptor beta chains below, sequenced in a study of T-cell reconstitution after alpha-beta-depleted transplantation in children. Preparation of the TCRbeta library used unique molecular identifiers. Each CDR3 protein gets one entry after TCRdb re-called the PCR reads with MiXCR. The data show 400,000 to 550,000 distinct CDR3 sequences, more than 9% seen once. The sample here was PBMCs, taken before TCRalphabeta/CD19-depleted stem cell transplant. These receptors were taken from a child under 10 years old with inherited bone marrow failure, due to receive a stem cell transplant.

This clonotype was recorded many times. The CDR3 nucleotides are TGCGCCAGCATGGCCCCAGGGGGAAGCTACGAGCAGTACTTC. It codes for CASMAPGGSYEQYF. The genes are TRBV5-1 and TRBJ2-7, with 7 bases identical to TRBD1. Germline CDR1 is SGHRS and CDR2 is YFSETQ. The ends lost 6 bases at V and 3 bases at J; junction bases unmatched: 9. This CDR3 contains 14 residues.

This clonotype was detected many times. V gene TRBV6-1 combines with J gene TRBJ2-5; a possible D gene is TRBD1 (6 bases). Germline V gene data show CDR1 as MNHNS and CDR2 as SASEGT. The CDR3 length is 16 residues. Trimming cost V 2 bases and J 2 bases, with 15 bases left between them. The CDR3 nucleotides read TGTGCCAGCAGTGAATCCCTAGGGGGACCTCAAGAGACCCAGTACTTC. Encoded protein: CASSESLGGPQETQYF.

This clonotype occurred many times. The chain is built from TRBV27 and TRBJ2-1; unclear D gene. Trimming removed 5 bases at V and 0 bases at J, with 11 bases between. The germline CDR1 and CDR2 sequences are MNHEY and SMNVEV (reference sequence). The CDR3 is 15 residues long. CDR3 nucleotides: TGTGCCAGCAGTCTCGGGCAGCTCTCCTACAATGAGCAGTTCTTC. This codes for CASSLGQLSYNEQFF.

Notes on this clonotype: This sequence may be a read error, since a much larger clone differs from it by one base. V is TRBV6-5 and J is TRBJ1-5; tentatively, D is TRBD1 (5 bases). Looked up from germline, CDR1 is MNHEY and CDR2 is SVGAGI. Trimming pared 2 bases from V and 3 bases from J, leaving 17 bases between. CDR3 length: 17 amino acids. CDR3: CASSYSAGVMDNQPQHF. The CDR3 DNA reads as TGTGCCAGCAGTTACAGTGCGGGGGTCATGGACAATCAGCCCCAGCATTTT.

Many counts were recorded for this clonotype. The rearrangement joins TRBV20-1 to TRBJ2-7; possibly TRBD1 for D (7 bases). The CDR3 has 15 amino acids. Trimming removed 0 bases from V and 4 bases from J, with 16 bases in between. Per the germline V gene, CDR1 is DFQATT and CDR2 is SNEGSKA (reference sequence). DNA for the CDR3: TGCAGTGCTAGAGATGTCCAGGGGGGATGGTACGAGCAGTACTTC. This codes for CSARDVQGGWYEQYF.

As for this clonotype: A much larger clone differs by one base, so this may be a read error. V gene TRBV7-2 combines with J gene TRBJ2-3; D tentatively reads TRBD1 or TRBD2 (6 bases each). Germline CDR1 is SGHTA and CDR2 is FQGNSA. This CDR3 has 17 residues. Trimming shortened V by 6 bases and J by 2 bases, and 21 bases separated the two germline ends. CDR3 sequence reads: CASSFRSGGGHTDTQYF. The DNA for the CDR3 is TGTGCCAGCAGTTTTCGTAGCGGTGGGGGGCACACAGATACGCAGTATTTT. The variable domain in full, completed from reference TRBV7-2 and TRBJ2-3, reads GAGVSQSPSNKVTEKGKDVELRCDPISGHTALYWYRQSLGQGLEFLIYFQGNSAPDKSGLPSDRFSAERTGGSVSTLTIQRTQQEDSAVYLCASSFRSGGGHTDTQYFGPGTRLTVL.

This clonotype was observed many times. This chain connects TRBV10-2 to TRBJ2-3, with D tentatively TRBD1 or TRBD2 (5 bases each). Looked up from germline, CDR1 is WSHSY and CDR2 is SAAADI. CDR3 length: 15 amino acids. Trimming removed 7 bases from V and 1 base from J, with 15 bases in between. This CDR3 is CASTPRDGGTDTQYF. The DNA of the CDR3 is TGCGCCAGCACCCCGAGGGACGGGGGCACAGATACGCAGTATTTT.

Note on this clonotype: No conserved phenylalanine or tryptophan ends this CDR3, so it is likely a read error. This chain links TRBV4-1 with TRBJ2-1; 15 nucleotides align to TRBD2. The length of the CDR3 is 16 residues. Germline CDR1 reads MGHRA; CDR2 reads YSYEKL. V lost 1 base and J lost 9; bases outside the gene matches: 4. DNA for the CDR3: TGCGCCAGCAGCCAAGGGACTAGCGGGAGGGGGGGTGAGCAGTTCTGC. This sequence encodes CASSQGTSGRGGEQFC.

Notes on this clonotype: A much more abundant neighbour one base away suggests this may be a read error. The chain employs TRBV5-1 and TRBJ2-1; D remains unclear. Trimming pared 2 bases from V and 7 bases from J, leaving 10 bases between. The CDR3 contains 13 residues. CDR1 is SGHRS and CDR2 is YFSETQ in the germline V gene. CDR3 in DNA: TGCGCCAGCAGCTTAAGTAGTACGAATGAGCAGTTCTTC. This encodes CASSLSSTNEQFF. The whole variable domain, filled in from reference TRBV5-1 and TRBJ2-1, reads KAGVTQTPRYLIKTRGQQVTLSCSPISGHRSVSWYQQTPGQGLQFLFEYFSETQRNKGNFPGRFSGRQFSNSRSEMNVSTLELGDSALYLCASSLSSTNEQFFGPGTRLTVL.

In this sample, this clonotype turned up many times. DNA for the CDR3: TGTGCCAGCAGTTTACATGTTAGAGGACCCTACGAGCAGTACTTC. Translated: CASSLHVRGPYEQYF. The chain is built from TRBV27 and TRBJ2-7; no clear D gene. Germline V gene sequence: CDR1 MNHEY, CDR2 SMNVEV (reference sequence). V lost 2 bases and J 2 bases, leaving 13 bases between the germline ends. The CDR3 length is 15 residues.

This clonotype has a count of ten or more. Here the CDR3 DNA reads TGTGCCAGCAGCGGACACTCCCAAGAGACCCAGTACTTC. Amino acid sequence: CASSGHSQETQYF. The chain couples TRBV5-5 to TRBJ2-5; possibly TRBD1 for D (5 bases). This CDR3 comprises 13 residues. V lost 4 bases and J 1 base, leaving 8 bases between the germline ends. Looked up from germline, CDR1 is SGHKS and CDR2 is YYEKEE (reference sequence).

This sequence joins TRBV20-1 and TRBJ2-7; 9 bases agree with TRBD2. V lost 3 bases and J lost 2; bases outside the gene matches: 8. The germline V gene encodes CDR1 DFQATT and CDR2 SNEGSKA (reference sequence). The CDR3 contains 15 residues. The CDR3 nucleotides are TGCAGTGCTAGTGGGTGGACTAGCGAAACCTACGAGCAGTACTTC. Translating it yields CSASGWTSETYEQYF.

V gene TRBV11-2 combines with J gene TRBJ2-1, with D perhaps matching TRBD1 (6 bases). Trimming cost V 4 bases and J 10 bases, with 20 bases left between them. CDR3 length: 15 residues. Germline V gene lookup returns CDR1 SGHAT and CDR2 FQNNGV. The CDR3 region is CASSSLGQTLEEQFF. DNA for the CDR3: TGTGCCAGCAGCTCCCTAGGACAGACCTTAGAGGAGCAGTTCTTC. The variable domain in full, completed from reference TRBV11-2 and TRBJ2-1, reads EAGVAQSPRYKIIEKRQSVAFWCNPISGHATLYWYQQILGQGPKLLIQFQNNGVVDDSQLPKDRFSAERLKGVDSTLKIQPAKLEDSAVYLCASSSLGQTLEEQFFGPGTRLTVL.

This clonotype was picked up many times. The rearrangement links TRBV28 to TRBJ2-7, with no clear D. Germline V gene lookup returns CDR1 MDHEN and CDR2 SYDVKM. This CDR3 comprises 14 residues. The V end was cut by 6 bases, the J end by 0 bases, with 12 bases between. CDR3 nucleotides: TGTGCCAGCAGAGAACTTGGCAGCTCCTACGAGCAGTACTTC. Its translation: CASRELGSSYEQYF.

This clonotype was seen at least ten times. The chain recombines TRBV28 with TRBJ2-1; TRBD2 matches 10 bases. Per germline, CDR1 MDHEN and CDR2 SYDVKM. This CDR3 spans 18 amino acids. The V gene end was trimmed by 7 bases and the J gene end by 0 bases; junction bases not matched to a gene: 12. CDR3 coding DNA: TGTGCCAGCACCTTGGTTCTAGCGGGAGAGAGCTCCTACAATGAGCAGTTCTTC. Translation: CASTLVLAGESSYNEQFF. The full variable domain, in which reference TRBV28 and TRBJ2-1 provide the parts outside the CDR3, is DVKVTQSSRYLVKRTGEKVFLECVQDMDHENMFWYRQDPGLGLRLIYFSYDVKMKEKGDIPEGYSVSREKKERFSLILESASTNQTSMYLCASTLVLAGESSYNEQFFGPGTRLTVL.

The chain combines TRBV28 with TRBJ2-7; tentatively, D is TRBD1 (5 bases). CDR1 is MDHEN, CDR2 SYDVKM, per germline. CDR3 size: 13 residues. The V gene lost 3 bases and the J gene lost 7 bases, with 13 bases spanning the gap. The CDR3 loop reads CASSFAGAEEQYF. The CDR3, as DNA: TGTGCCAGCAGTTTCGCTGGGGCGGAAGAGCAGTACTTC.